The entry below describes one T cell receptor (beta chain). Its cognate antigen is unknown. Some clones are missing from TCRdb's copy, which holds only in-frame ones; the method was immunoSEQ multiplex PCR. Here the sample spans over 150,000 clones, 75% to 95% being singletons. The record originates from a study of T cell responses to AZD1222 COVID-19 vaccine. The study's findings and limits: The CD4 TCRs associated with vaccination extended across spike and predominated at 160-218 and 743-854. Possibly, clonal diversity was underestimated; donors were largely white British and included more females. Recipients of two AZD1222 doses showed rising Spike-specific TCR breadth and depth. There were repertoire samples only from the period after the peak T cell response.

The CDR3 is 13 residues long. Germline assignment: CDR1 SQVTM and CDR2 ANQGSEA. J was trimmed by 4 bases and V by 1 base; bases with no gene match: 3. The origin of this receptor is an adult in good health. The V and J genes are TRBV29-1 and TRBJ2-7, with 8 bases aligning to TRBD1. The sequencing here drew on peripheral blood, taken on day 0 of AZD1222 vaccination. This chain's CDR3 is CSVEGQGAYEQYF. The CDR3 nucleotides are TGCAGCGTTGAAGGGCAGGGGGCGTACGAGCAGTACTTC.